Listed here are 9 T cell receptor beta chains from one sample, sequenced in a study of CD8+ T cells in alopecia areata. Treatment defined: oral pan-JAK inhibitor, 5-10 mg twice daily. Reverse transcription of extracted RNA yielded cDNA, which provided the sequencing template. Data came from immunoSEQ multiplex PCR; TCRdb stores just in-frame clones and leaves some out. The sample includes approximately 160,000 clones, around 60% seen only once; the top ten take approximately 15%. This sample comprised CD4+ T cells sorted from blood, obtained at week 24, from a patient treated with tofacitinib. All receptors derive from a human donor with alopecia areata.

Comments on this clone: The sample contains more than one DNA sequence encoding this CDR3. The rearrangement uses TRBV10-3 and TRBJ2-5; no clear D. Trimming took 2 bases from V and 5 from J, leaving 6 bases between them. CDR3 size: 12 residues. The germline CDR1 and CDR2 sequences are ENHRY and SYGVKD. CDR3 sequence reads: CAISEPRETQYF. CDR3 bases: TGTGCCATCAGTGAGCCCCGGGAGACCCAGTACTTC.

V is TRBV5-6 and J is TRBJ1-5; D unclear. The germline gives CDR1 SGHDT, CDR2 YYEEEE. Trimming stripped 0 bases from V and 5 bases from J, with 12 bases between. The CDR3 loop spans 15 amino acids. In DNA form, the CDR3 reads TGTGCCAGCAGCTTGGCCGTAAGTAGGGATCAGCCCCAGCATTTT. Translated, it gives CASSLAVSRDQPQHF.

V and J are TRBV7-9 and TRBJ2-3; no reliable D call. Trimming removed 7 bases at V and 6 bases at J, with 17 bases between. Germline-derived CDR1 and CDR2 are SEHNR and FQNEAQ (reference sequence). There are 14 residues in the CDR3. In nucleotides, the CDR3 is TGTGCCAGCAACGTTGGGATGTCTACGGATACGCAGTATTTT. Encoded protein: CASNVGMSTDTQYF.

The V and J genes are TRBV2 and TRBJ1-2; possible D gene TRBD1, 6 bases. Germline CDR1 and CDR2: SNHLY and FYNNEI. Trimming removed 3 bases at V and 9 bases at J, with 20 bases between. This CDR3 has 15 residues. Here the CDR3 reads CASSEGHRELKRYTF. The CDR3 coding sequence is TGTGCCAGCAGTGAGGGGCACAGGGAACTGAAGCGCTACACCTTC.

CDR3 in DNA: TGTGCCAGCAGCTTAGACGAACTGAATTCACCCCTCCACTTT. Its protein is CASSLDELNSPLHF. The genes are TRBV7-8 and TRBJ1-6; the D is unclear. Trimming shortened V by 1 base and J by 7 bases, and 8 bases separated the two germline ends. The germline gives CDR1 SGHVS, CDR2 FQNEAQ. The CDR3 consists of 14 residues.

V and J are TRBV25-1 and TRBJ2-7; 11 bases match TRBD1. CDR1 is MGHDK, CDR2 SYGVNS, per germline. The CDR3 contains 14 residues. The V gene end was trimmed by 4 bases and the J gene end by 5 bases; junction bases not matched to a gene: 4. CDR3 coding DNA: TGTGCCAGCAGTGGTTGGACAGGGGGCGACGAGCAGTACTTC. It is translated as CASSGWTGGDEQYF.

This clone was counted a single time. This chain links TRBV13 with TRBJ1-2; 7 bases agree with TRBD1. Trimming cost V 0 bases and J 4 bases; bases outside gene matches: 11. Germline values: CDR1 PRHDT, CDR2 FYEKMQ (reference sequence). The CDR3 loop spans 17 amino acids. CDR3 DNA sequence: TGTGCCAGCAGCTTAGGAACGGGACAGCCGAAGTTCTATGGCTACACCTTC. It encodes CASSLGTGQPKFYGYTF.

The chain has TRBV7-9 and TRBJ2-2; no firm D call. The CDR3 runs 11 residues. Per the germline V gene, CDR1 is SEHNR and CDR2 is FQNEAQ (reference sequence). V lost 10 bases and J 2 bases, leaving 5 bases between the germline ends. The CDR3: CATINTGELFF. The CDR3 DNA reads TGTGCCACCATCAACACCGGGGAGCTGTTTTTT.

The genes are TRBV2 and TRBJ1-1; 7 nucleotides match TRBD1. V trimming: 6 bases; J trimming: 7 bases; junction bases outside the gene matches: 8. CDR1 and CDR2 from the germline V gene are SNHLY and FYNNEI. The CDR3 covers 13 residues. The CDR3 coding sequence is TGTGCCAGCAGATCGGTGGGGGACAGTGAAGCTTTCTTT. It codes for CASRSVGDSEAFF.